This TCR beta chain was retrieved from a study of cytomegalovirus exposure and HLA in healthy donors. Turning to the study itself: An earlier analysis identified some 110 million unique TCR beta sequences in about 200 million T cells.

The CDR3 consists of 15 residues. CDR1 and CDR2 from the germline V gene are LNHDA and SQIVND (reference sequence). Trimming stripped 4 bases from V and 5 bases from J, with 18 bases between. Findings and limits, study-wide: In a later analysis, parvovirus B19, influenza, CMV and Epstein-Barr virus appeared linked to several top co-occurrence clusters. The majority of CMV-associated TCR beta chains were reported as apparently HLA-restricted in a later analysis. HLA allele associations emerged for around 15,000 TCR beta sequences in a later analysis, at 0.05 false discovery rate.

The PCR employed 60 Vbeta primers together with 13 Jbeta primers. Clones were sequenced by immunoSEQ multiplex PCR, and TCRdb holds only the in-frame ones, with some missing. The sample consists of approximately 200,000 clones, about 86% of them appearing once. With respect to this clone: Antigen: not known.

The sample comprised PBMCs. The chain combines TRBV19 with TRBJ2-7; D may be TRBD1 (6 bases). The TCR originated in a woman between 18 and 29 years old in good health and CMV-seropositive. The CDR3 region is CASSRTETGHHEQYF. CDR3 in DNA: TGTGCCAGTAGTAGGACCGAAACAGGGCACCACGAGCAGTACTTC.